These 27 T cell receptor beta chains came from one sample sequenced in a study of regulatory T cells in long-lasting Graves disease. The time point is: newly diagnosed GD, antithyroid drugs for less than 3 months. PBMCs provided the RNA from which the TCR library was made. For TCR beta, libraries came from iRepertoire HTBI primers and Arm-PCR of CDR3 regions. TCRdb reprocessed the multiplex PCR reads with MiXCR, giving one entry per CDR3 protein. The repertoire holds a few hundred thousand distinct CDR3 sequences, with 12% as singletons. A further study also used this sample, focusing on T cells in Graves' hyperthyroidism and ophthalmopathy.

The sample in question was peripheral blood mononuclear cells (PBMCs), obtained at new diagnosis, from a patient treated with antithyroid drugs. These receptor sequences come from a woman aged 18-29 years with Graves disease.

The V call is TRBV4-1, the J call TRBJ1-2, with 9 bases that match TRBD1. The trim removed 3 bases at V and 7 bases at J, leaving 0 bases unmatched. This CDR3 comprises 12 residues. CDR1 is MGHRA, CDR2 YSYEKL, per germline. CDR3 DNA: TGCGCCAGCAGCCAGGACAGGGGTGGCTACACCTTC. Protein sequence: CASSQDRGGYTF.

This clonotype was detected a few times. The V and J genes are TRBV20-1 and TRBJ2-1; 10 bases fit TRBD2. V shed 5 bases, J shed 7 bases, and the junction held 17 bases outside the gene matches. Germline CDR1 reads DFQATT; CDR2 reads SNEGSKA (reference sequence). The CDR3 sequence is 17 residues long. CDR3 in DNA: TGCAGTGCTGGGGGCTTCGGTAGCGGGGGGTACTTTAATGAGCAGTTCTTC. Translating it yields CSAGGFGSGGYFNEQFF.

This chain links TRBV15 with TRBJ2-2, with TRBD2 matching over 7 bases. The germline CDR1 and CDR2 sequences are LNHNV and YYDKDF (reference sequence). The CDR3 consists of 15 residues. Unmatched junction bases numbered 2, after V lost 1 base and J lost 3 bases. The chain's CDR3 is CATSRGLADTGELFF. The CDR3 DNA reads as TGTGCCACCAGCAGAGGACTAGCCGACACCGGGGAGCTGTTTTTT.

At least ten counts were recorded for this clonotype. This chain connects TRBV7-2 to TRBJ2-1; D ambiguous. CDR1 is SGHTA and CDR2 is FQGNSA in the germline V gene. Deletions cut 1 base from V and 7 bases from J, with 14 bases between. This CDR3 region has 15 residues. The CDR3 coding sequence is TGTGCCAGCAGCTTAGATGGGATTGTAGCAAATGAGCAGTTCTTC. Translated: CASSLDGIVANEQFF.

The CDR3 region has the DNA TGCGCCAGCAGGGCGAAGATCGGGAATGAGCAGTTCTTC. This translates into CASRAKIGNEQFF. The V and J genes are TRBV4-1 and TRBJ2-1, with no clear D. The CDR3 runs 13 residues. V lost 6 bases and J lost 7, with 13 bases in between. Germline V gene data show CDR1 as MGHRA and CDR2 as YSYEKL.

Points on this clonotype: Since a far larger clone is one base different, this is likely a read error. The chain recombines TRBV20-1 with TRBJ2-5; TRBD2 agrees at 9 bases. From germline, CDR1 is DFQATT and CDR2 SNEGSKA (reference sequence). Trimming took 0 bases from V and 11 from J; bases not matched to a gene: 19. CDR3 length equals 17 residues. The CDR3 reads CSARDHWVAGVNNEQYF. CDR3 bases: TGCAGTGCTAGAGATCATTGGGTAGCGGGAGTTAACAATGAGCAGTACTTC.

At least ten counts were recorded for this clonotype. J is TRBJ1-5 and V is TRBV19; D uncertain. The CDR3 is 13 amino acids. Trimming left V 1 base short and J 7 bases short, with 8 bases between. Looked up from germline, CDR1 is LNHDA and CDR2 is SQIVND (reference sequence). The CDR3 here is CASSIVGGQPQHF. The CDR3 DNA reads TGTGCCAGTAGTATAGTTGGAGGGCAGCCCCAGCATTTT.

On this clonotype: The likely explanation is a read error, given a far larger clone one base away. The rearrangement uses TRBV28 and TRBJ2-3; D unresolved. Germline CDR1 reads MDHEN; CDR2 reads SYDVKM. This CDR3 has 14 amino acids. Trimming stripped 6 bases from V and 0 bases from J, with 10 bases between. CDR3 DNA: TGTGCCAGCAGCCTAATGGACAGCACAGATACGCAGTATTTT. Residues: CASSLMDSTDTQYF.

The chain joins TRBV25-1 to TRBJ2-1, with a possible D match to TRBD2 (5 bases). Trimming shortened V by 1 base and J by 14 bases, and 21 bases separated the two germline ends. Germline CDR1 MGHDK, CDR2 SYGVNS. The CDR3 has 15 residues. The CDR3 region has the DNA TGTGCCAGCAGTGAATGGAGCGGTGGGCAGTTACTGAAGTTCTTC. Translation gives CASSEWSGGQLLKFF. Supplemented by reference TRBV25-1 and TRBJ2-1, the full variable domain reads EADIYQTPRYLVIGTGKKITLECSQTMGHDKMYWYQQDPGMELHLIHYSYGVNSTEKGDLSSESTVSRIRTEHFPLTLESARPSHTSQYLCASSEWSGGQLLKFFGPGTRLTVL.

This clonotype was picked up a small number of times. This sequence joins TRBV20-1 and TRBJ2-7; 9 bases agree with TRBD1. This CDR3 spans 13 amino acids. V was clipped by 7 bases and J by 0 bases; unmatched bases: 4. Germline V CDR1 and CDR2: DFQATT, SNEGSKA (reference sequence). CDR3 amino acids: CSVGTGSSYEQYF. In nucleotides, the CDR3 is TGCAGTGTCGGGACAGGGAGCTCCTACGAGCAGTACTTC.

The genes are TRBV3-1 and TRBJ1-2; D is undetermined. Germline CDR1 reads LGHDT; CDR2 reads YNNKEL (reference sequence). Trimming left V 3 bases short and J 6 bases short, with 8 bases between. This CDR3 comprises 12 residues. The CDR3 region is CASSHGYDGYTF. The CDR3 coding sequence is TGTGCCAGCAGCCATGGGTATGATGGCTACACCTTC.

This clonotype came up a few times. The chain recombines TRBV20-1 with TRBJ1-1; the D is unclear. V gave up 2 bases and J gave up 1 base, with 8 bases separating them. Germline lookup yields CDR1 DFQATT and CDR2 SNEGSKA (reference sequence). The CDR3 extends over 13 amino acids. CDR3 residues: CSARQASNTEAFF. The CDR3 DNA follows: TGCAGTGCTAGACAGGCCTCGAACACTGAAGCTTTCTTT.

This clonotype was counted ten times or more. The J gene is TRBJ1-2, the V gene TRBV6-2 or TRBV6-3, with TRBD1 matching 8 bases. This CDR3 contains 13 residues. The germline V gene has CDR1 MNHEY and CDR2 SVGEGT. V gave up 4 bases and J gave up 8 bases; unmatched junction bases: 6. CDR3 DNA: TGTGCCAGCAGTTCTCAGGACAGGGAAGGCTACACCTTC. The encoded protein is CASSSQDREGYTF.

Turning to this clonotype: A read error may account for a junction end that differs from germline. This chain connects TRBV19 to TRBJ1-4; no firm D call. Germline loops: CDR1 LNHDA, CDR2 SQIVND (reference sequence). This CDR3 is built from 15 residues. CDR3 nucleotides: TGTGCCAGTGCTTATTTCGGTTCTCCGGATGAAAAACTGCTTTTT. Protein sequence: CASAYFGSPDEKLLF.

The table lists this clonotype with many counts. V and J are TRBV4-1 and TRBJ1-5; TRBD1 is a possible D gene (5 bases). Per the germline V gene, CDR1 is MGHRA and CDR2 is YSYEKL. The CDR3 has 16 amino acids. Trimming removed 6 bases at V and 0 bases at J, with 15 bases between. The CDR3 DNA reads TGCGCCAGCAGAACCCGGGACGTTGATAGCAATCAGCCCCAGCATTTT. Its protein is CASRTRDVDSNQPQHF.

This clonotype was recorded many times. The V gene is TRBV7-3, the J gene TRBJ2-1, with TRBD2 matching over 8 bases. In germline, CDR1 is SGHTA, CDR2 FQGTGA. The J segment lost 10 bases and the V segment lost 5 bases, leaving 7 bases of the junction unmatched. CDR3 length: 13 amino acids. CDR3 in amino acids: CASSTGLAEEQFF. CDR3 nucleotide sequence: TGTGCCAGCAGCACCGGACTAGCCGAGGAGCAGTTCTTC.

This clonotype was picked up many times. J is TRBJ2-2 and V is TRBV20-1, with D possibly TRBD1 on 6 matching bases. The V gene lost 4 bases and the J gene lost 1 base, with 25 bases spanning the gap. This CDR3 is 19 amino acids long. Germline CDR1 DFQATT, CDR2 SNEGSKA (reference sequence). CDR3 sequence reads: CSANRDKRTALENTGELFF. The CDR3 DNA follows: TGCAGTGCTAACCGGGATAAACGGACAGCCCTAGAGAACACCGGGGAGCTGTTTTTT.

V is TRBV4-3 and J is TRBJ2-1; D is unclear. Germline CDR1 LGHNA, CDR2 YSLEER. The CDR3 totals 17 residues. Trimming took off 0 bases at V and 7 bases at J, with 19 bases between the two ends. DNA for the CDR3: TGCGCCAGCAGCCAAGATCTCGCTGGCGCGGATTCAAATGAGCAGTTCTTC. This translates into CASSQDLAGADSNEQFF.

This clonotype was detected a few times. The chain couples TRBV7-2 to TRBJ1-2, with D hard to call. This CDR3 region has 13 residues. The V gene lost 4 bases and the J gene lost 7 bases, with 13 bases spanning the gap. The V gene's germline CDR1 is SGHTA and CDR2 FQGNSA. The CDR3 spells CASSSYNGPGYTF. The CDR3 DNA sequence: TGTGCCAGCAGCTCTTACAACGGGCCTGGCTACACCTTC.

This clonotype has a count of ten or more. CDR3 in amino acids: CASRPTGTGITGELFF. In nucleotides, the CDR3 is TGTGCCAGCAGGCCAACCGGGACAGGGATCACCGGGGAGCTGTTTTTT. This chain joins TRBV12-3 or TRBV12-4 and TRBJ2-2; 9 nucleotides match TRBD1. The length of the CDR3 is 16 residues. Unmatched junction bases numbered 9, after V lost 6 bases and J lost 4 bases.

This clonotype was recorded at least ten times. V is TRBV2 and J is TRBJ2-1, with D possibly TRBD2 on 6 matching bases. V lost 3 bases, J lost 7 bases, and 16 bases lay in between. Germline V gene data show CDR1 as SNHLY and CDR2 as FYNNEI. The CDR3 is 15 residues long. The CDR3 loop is CASSDSGRGSNEQFF. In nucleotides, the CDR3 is TGTGCCAGCAGTGATAGCGGACGAGGTTCAAATGAGCAGTTCTTC.

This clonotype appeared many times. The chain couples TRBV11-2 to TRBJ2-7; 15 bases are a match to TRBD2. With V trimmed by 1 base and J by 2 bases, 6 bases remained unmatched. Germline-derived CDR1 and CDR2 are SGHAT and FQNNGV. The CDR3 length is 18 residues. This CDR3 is CASSLGGWTSGGAYEQYV. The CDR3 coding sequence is TGTGCCAGCAGCTTAGGGGGGTGGACTAGCGGGGGGGCCTACGAGCAGTACGTC.

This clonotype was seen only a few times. The CDR3 here is CASSLREATTQYF. The CDR3 DNA sequence: TGCGCCAGCAGCCTCAGGGAGGCAACTACCCAGTACTTC. This chain connects TRBV4-3 to TRBJ2-3; TRBD2 might be the D (6 bases). The J call may be in error: the DNA end matches TRBJ2-5 better. Per germline, CDR1 LGHNA and CDR2 YSLEER. The CDR3 length is 13 residues.

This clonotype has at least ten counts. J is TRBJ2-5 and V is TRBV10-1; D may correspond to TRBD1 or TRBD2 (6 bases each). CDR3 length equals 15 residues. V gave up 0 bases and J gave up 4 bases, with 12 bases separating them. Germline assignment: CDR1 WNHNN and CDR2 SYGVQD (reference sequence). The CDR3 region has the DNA TGCGCCAGCAGTGAGTCGACAGGCGGGGCAGAGACCCAGTACTTC. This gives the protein CASSESTGGAETQYF.

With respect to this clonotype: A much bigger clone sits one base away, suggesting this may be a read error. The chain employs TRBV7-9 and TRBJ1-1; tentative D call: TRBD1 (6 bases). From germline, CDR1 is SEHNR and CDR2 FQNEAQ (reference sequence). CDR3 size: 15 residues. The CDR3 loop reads CASSLAGAGATEALF. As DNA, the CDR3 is TGTGCCAGCAGCTTAGCAGGGGCGGGGGCCACTGAAGCTTTATTT.

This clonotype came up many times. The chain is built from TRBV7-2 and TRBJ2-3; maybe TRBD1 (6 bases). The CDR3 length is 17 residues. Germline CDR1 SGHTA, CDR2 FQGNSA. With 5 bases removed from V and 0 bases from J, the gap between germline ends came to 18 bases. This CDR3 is CASSRPRDTPSTDTQYF. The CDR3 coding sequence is TGTGCCAGCAGCCGCCCCCGGGACACGCCAAGCACAGATACGCAGTATTTT. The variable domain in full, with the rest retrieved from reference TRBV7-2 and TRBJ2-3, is GAGVSQSPSNKVTEKGKDVELRCDPISGHTALYWYRQSLGQGLEFLIYFQGNSAPDKSGLPSDRFSAERTGGSVSTLTIQRTQQEDSAVYLCASSRPRDTPSTDTQYFGPGTRLTVL.

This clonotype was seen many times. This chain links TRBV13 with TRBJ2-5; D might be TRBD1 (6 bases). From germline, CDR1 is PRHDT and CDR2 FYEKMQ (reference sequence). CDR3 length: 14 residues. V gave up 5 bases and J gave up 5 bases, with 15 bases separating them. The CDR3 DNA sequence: TGTGCCAGCAGCGCTACAGGGACGGGGGAGACCCAGTACTTC. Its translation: CASSATGTGETQYF.